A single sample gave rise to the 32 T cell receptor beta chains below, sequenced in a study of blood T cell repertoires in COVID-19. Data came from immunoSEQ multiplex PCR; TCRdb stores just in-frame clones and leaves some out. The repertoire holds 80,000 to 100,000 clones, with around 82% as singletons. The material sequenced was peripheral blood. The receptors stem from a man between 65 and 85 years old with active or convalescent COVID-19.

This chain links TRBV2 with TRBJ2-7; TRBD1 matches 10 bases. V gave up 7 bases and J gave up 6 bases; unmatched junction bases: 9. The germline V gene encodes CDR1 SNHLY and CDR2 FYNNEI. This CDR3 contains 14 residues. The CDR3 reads CASTPGQGPVEQYF. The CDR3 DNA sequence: TGTGCCAGCACCCCGGGACAGGGGCCAGTCGAGCAGTACTTC.

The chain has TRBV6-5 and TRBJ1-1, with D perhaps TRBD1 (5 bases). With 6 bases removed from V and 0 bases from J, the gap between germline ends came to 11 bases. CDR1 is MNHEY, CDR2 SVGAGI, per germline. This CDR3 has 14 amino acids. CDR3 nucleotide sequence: TGTGCCAGCAGACACAGGAGCCTGAACACTGAAGCTTTCTTT. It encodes CASRHRSLNTEAFF.

Written as DNA, the CDR3 is TGTGCCAGCTCACCACAGGGGGCGCGGGGTGCAGATACGCAGTATTTT. This encodes CASSPQGARGADTQYF. This chain joins TRBV18 and TRBJ2-3; maybe TRBD1 (7 bases). The germline V gene has CDR1 KGHSH and CDR2 LQKENI. V lost 1 base, J lost 4 bases, and 15 bases lay in between. The CDR3 is 16 amino acids.

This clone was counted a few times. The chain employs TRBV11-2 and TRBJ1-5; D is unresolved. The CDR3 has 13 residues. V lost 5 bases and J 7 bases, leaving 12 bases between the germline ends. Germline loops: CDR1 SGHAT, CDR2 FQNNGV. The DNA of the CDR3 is TGTGCCAGCAGCCCAGATGATGGCCAGCCCCAGCATTTT. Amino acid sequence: CASSPDDGQPQHF. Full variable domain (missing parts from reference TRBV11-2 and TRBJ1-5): EAGVAQSPRYKIIEKRQSVAFWCNPISGHATLYWYQQILGQGPKLLIQFQNNGVVDDSQLPKDRFSAERLKGVDSTLKIQPAKLEDSAVYLCASSPDDGQPQHFGDGTRLSIL.

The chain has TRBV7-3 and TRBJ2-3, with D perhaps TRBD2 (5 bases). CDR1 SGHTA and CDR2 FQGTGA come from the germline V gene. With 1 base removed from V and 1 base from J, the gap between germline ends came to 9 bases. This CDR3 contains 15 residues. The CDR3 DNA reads TGTGCCAGCAGCTTAATCGGGATTGGCACAGATACGCAGTATTTT. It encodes CASSLIGIGTDTQYF.

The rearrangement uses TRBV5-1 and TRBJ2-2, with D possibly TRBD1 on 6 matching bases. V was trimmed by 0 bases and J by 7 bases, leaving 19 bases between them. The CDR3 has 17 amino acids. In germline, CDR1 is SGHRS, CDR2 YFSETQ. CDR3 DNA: TGCGCCAGCAGCTTGGCCGAGACAGGCGCCTACGTCGGGGAGCTGTTTTTT. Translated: CASSLAETGAYVGELFF. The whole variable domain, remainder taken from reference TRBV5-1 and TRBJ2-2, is KAGVTQTPRYLIKTRGQQVTLSCSPISGHRSVSWYQQTPGQGLQFLFEYFSETQRNKGNFPGRFSGRQFSNSRSEMNVSTLELGDSALYLCASSLAETGAYVGELFFGEGSRLTVL.

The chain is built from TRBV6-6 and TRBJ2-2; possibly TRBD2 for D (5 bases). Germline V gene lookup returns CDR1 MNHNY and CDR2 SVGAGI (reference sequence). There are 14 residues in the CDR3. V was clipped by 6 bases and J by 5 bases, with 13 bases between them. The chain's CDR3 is CASSNVRGTGELFF. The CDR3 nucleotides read TGTGCCAGCAGCAACGTTCGGGGAACCGGGGAGCTGTTTTTT.

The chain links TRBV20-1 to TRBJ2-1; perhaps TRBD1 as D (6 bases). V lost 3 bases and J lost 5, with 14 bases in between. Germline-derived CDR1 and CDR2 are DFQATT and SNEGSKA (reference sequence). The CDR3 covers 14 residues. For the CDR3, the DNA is TGCAGTGCTAGTAGGGGGACGACGAACAATGAGCAGTTCTTC. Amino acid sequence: CSASRGTTNNEQFF.

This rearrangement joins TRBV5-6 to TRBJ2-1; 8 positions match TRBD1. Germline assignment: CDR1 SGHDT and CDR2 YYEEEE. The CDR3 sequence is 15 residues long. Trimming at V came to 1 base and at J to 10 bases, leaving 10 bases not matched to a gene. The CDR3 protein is CASSLRAPRGREQFF. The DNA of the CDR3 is TGTGCCAGCAGCTTGAGGGCCCCCAGGGGGCGAGAGCAGTTCTTC.

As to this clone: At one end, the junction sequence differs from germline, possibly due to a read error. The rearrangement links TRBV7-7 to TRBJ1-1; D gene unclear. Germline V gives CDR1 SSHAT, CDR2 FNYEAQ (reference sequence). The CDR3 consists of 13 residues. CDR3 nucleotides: TGTGCTAGCAGCTCGAACTCGAACACTGAAGCTTTCTTT. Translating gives CASSSNSNTEAFF.

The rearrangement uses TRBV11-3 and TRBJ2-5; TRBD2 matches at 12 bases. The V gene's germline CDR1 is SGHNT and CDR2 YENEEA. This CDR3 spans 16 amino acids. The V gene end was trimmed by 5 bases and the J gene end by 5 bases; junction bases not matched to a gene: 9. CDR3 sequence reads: CASSPGGLAGHETQYF. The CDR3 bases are TGTGCCAGCAGCCCCGGCGGACTAGCGGGGCACGAGACCCAGTACTTC.

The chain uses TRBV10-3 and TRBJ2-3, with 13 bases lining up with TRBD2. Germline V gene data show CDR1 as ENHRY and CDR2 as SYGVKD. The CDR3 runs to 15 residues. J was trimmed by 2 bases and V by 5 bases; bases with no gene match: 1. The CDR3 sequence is CAISTSGGATDTQYF. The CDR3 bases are TGTGCCATCAGTACTAGCGGGGGGGCCACAGATACGCAGTATTTT.

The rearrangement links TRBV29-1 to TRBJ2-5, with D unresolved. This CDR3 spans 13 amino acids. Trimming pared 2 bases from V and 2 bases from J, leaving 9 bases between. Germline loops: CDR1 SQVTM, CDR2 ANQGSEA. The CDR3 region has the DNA TGCAGCGTTGAATCAGGCTTTCAAGAGACCCAGTACTTC. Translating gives CSVESGFQETQYF.

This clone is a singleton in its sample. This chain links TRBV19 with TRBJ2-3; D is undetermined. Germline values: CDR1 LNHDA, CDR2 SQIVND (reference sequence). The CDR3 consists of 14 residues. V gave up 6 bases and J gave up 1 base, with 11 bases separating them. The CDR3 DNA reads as TGTGCCAGTAGGGAGAGGCAAGGCACAGATACGCAGTATTTT. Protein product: CASRERQGTDTQYF.

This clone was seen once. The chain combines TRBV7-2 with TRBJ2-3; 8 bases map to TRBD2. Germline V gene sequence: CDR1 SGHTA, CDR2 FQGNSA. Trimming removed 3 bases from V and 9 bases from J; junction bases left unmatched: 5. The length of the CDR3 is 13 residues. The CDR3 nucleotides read TGTGCCAGCAGCTTCGGGGGGGCCGGGACGCAGTATTTT. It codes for CASSFGGAGTQYF.

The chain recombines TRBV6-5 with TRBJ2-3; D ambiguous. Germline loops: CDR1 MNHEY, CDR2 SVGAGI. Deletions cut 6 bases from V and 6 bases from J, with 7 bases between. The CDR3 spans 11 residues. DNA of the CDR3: TGTGCCAGCAGACGGGTGGATACGCAGTATTTT. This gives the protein CASRRVDTQYF.

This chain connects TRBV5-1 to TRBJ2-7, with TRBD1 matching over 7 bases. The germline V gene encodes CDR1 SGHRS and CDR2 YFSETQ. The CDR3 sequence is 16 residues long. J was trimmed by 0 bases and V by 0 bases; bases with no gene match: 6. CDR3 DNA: TGCGCCAGCAGCTTGGGTGGGACAGCTCCCTCCTACGAGCAGTACTTC. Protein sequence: CASSLGGTAPSYEQYF.

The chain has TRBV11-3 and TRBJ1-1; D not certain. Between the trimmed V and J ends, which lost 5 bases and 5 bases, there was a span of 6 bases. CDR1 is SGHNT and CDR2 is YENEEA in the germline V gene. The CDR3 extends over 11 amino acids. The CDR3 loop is CASSGLTEAFF. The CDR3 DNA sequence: TGTGCCAGCAGCGGGCTAACTGAAGCTTTCTTT.

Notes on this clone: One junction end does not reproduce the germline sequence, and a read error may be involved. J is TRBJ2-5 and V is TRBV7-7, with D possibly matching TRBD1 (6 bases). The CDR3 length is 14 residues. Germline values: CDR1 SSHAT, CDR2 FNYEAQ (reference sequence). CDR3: CASSSRGIGETQYF. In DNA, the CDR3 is TGTGCTAGCAGCTCCAGGGGTATAGGGGAGACCCAGTACTTC. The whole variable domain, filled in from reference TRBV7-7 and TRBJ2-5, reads GAGVSQSPRYKVTKRGQDVTLRCDPISSHATLYWYQQALGQGPEFLTYFNYEAQPDKSGLPSDRFSAERPEGSISTLTIQRTEQRDSAMYRCASSSRGIGETQYFGPGTRLLVL.

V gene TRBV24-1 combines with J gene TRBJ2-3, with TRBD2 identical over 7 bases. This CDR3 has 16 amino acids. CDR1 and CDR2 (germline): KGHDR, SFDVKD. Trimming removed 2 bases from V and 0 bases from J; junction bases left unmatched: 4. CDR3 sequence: CATSDSRGGSTDTQYF. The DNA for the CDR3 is TGTGCCACCAGTGATTCCCGGGGAGGGAGCACAGATACGCAGTATTTT.

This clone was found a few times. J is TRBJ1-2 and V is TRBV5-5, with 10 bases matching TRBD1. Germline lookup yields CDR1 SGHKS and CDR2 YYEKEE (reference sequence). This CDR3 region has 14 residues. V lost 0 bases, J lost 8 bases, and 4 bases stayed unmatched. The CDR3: CASSLGQGAFGYTF. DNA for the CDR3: TGTGCCAGCAGCTTGGGACAGGGGGCCTTCGGCTACACCTTC.

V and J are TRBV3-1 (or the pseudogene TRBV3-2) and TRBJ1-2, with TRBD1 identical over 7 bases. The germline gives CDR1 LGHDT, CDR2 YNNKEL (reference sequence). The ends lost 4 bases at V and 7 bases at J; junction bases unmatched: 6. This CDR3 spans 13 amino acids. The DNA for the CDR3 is TGTGCCAGCAGCCCAACCCCAGGGGGTGGCTACACCTTC. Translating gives CASSPTPGGGYTF.

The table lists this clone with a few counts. The CDR3 nucleotides are TGTGCCAGCTCACCGGGACAAGGTCAAGATACGCAGTATTTT. Residues: CASSPGQGQDTQYF. The chain employs TRBV18 and TRBJ2-3; perhaps TRBD1 as D (6 bases). Trimming took off 3 bases at V and 5 bases at J, with 12 bases between the two ends. Germline-derived CDR1 and CDR2 are KGHSH and LQKENI. The CDR3 runs 14 residues.

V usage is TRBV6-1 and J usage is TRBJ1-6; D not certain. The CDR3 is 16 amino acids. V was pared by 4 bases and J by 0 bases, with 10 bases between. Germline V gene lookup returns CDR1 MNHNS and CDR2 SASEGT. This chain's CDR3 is CASSVRLNSYNSPLHF. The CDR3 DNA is TGTGCCAGCAGTGTTAGACTGAACTCCTATAATTCACCCCTCCACTTT.

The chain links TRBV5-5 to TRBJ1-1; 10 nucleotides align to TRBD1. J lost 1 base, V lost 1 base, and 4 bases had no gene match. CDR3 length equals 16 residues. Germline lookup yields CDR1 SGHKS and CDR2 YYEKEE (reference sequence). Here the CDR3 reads CASSLWGTGANTEAFF. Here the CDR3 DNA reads TGTGCCAGCAGCTTGTGGGGGACAGGGGCGAACACTGAAGCTTTCTTT.

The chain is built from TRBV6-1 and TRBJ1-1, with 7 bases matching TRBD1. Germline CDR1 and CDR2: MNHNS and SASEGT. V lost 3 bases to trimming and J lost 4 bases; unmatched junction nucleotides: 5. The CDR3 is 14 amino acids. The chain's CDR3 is CASSDQGVSTEAFF. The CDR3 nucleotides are TGTGCCAGCAGTGACCAGGGGGTGAGCACTGAAGCTTTCTTT.

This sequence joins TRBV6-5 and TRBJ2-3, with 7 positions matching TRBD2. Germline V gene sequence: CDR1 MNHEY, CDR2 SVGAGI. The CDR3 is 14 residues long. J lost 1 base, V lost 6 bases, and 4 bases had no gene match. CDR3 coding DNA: TGTGCCAGCAGGGGGAGCGGGGGCACAGATACGCAGTATTTT. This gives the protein CASRGSGGTDTQYF.

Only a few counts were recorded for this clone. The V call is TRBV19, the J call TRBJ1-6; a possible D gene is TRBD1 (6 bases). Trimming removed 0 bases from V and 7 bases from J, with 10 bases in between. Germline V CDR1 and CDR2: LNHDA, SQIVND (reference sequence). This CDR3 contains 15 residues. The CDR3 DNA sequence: TGTGCCAGTAGTATAGAGAACAGGGAGAATTCACCCCTCCACTTT. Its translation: CASSIENRENSPLHF.

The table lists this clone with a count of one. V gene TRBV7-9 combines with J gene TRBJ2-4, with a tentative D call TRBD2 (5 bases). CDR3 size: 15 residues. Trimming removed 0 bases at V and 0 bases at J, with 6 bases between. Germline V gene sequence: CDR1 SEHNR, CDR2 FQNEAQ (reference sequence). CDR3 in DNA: TGTGCCAGCAGCTTAGCCGGGGTAGCCAAAAACATTCAGTACTTC. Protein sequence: CASSLAGVAKNIQYF. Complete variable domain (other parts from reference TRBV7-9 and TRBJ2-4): DTGVSQNPRHKITKRGQNVTFRCDPISEHNRLYWYRQTLGQGPEFLTYFQNEAQLEKSRLLSDRFSAERPKGSFSTLEIQRTEQGDSAMYLCASSLAGVAKNIQYFGAGTRLSVL.

The CDR3 here is CASSRPSSGTGGKETQYF. CDR3 DNA: TGTGCCAGCAGTCGCCCTTCCTCCGGGACAGGGGGGAAGGAGACCCAGTACTTC. This chain joins TRBV6-2 or TRBV6-3 and TRBJ2-5; TRBD1 agrees at 11 bases. The V gene end was trimmed by 5 bases and the J gene end by 5 bases; junction bases not matched to a gene: 16. Germline lookup yields CDR1 MNHEY and CDR2 SVGEGT. This CDR3 contains 18 residues.

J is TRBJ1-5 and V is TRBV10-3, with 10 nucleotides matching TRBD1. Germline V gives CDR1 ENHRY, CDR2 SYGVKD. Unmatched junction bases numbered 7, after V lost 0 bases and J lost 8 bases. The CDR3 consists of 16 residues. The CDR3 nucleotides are TGTGCCATCAGTGAGTCGAAGGGGACAGGGGACGAGCCCCAGCATTTT. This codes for CAISESKGTGDEPQHF.

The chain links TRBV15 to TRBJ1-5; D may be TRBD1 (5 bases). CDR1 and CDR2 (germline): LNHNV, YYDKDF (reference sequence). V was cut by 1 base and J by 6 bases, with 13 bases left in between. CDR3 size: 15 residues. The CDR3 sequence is CATSRGPGQGQPQHF. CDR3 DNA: TGTGCCACCAGCAGAGGGCCAGGGCAGGGTCAGCCCCAGCATTTT. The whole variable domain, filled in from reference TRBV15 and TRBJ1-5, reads DAMVIQNPRYQVTQFGKPVTLSCSQTLNHNVMYWYQQKSSQAPKLLFHYYDKDFNNEADTPDNFQSRRPNTSFCFLDIRSPGLGDTAMYLCATSRGPGQGQPQHFGDGTRLSIL.